The 5 T cell receptor beta chains listed next were all sequenced from one sample in a study of cytomegalovirus exposure and HLA in healthy donors. Both 60 Vbeta primers and 13 Jbeta primers went into the PCR. Sequenced by immunoSEQ multiplex PCR; TCRdb stores in-frame clones only, minus some. The table records about 160,000 clones, 82% of them present only once. The sample comprised PBMCs. These receptors all stem from a girl between 5 and 17 years old in good health and CMV-seropositive.

The chain uses TRBV19 and TRBJ2-7; maybe TRBD1 (5 bases). With 3 bases removed from V and 6 bases from J, the gap between germline ends came to 15 bases. In germline, CDR1 is LNHDA, CDR2 SQIVND (reference sequence). The CDR3 is 14 amino acids. CDR3 region: CASSIQGLYPEQYF. The CDR3, as DNA: TGTGCCAGTAGTATTCAGGGTCTGTATCCCGAGCAGTACTTC. Complete variable domain (other parts from reference TRBV19 and TRBJ2-7): DGGITQSPKYLFRKEGQNVTLSCEQNLNHDAMYWYRQDPGQGLRLIYYSQIVNDFQKGDIAEGYSVSREKKESFPLTVTSAQKNPTAFYLCASSIQGLYPEQYFGPGTRLTVT.

The chain joins TRBV11-2 to TRBJ1-1; possibly TRBD1 for D (6 bases). V was pared by 3 bases and J by 1 base, with 9 bases between. The CDR3 is 14 residues long. Germline assignment: CDR1 SGHAT and CDR2 FQNNGV. The CDR3 protein is CASSFSGENTEAFF. The CDR3, as DNA: TGTGCCAGCAGCTTTTCAGGGGAGAACACTGAAGCTTTCTTT.

This chain joins TRBV29-1 and TRBJ2-2, with unresolved D. CDR3 size: 10 residues. Germline CDR1 and CDR2: SQVTM and ANQGSEA. V was trimmed by 6 bases and J by 5 bases, leaving 4 bases between them. CDR3 residues: CSVLTGELFF. The CDR3 DNA is TGCAGCGTCTTGACCGGGGAGCTGTTTTTT.

This clone was seen once. V gene TRBV5-1 combines with J gene TRBJ2-1; no definite D call. The CDR3 runs to 14 residues. Trimming pared 4 bases from V and 0 bases from J, leaving 8 bases between. The germline V gene encodes CDR1 SGHRS and CDR2 YFSETQ. The CDR3, as DNA: TGCGCCAGCAGCCGCGAGAGCTCCTACAATGAGCAGTTCTTC. This gives the protein CASSRESSYNEQFF.

This clone was observed a handful of times. The rearrangement links TRBV6-6 to TRBJ2-5, with a weak D call TRBD1 (6 bases). The CDR3 length is 14 residues. Germline assignment: CDR1 MNHNY and CDR2 SVGAGI (reference sequence). V lost 7 bases and J 1 base, leaving 13 bases between the germline ends. CDR3 sequence: CASTNMDSQETQYF. CDR3 bases: TGTGCCAGCACCAACATGGACAGCCAAGAGACCCAGTACTTC.